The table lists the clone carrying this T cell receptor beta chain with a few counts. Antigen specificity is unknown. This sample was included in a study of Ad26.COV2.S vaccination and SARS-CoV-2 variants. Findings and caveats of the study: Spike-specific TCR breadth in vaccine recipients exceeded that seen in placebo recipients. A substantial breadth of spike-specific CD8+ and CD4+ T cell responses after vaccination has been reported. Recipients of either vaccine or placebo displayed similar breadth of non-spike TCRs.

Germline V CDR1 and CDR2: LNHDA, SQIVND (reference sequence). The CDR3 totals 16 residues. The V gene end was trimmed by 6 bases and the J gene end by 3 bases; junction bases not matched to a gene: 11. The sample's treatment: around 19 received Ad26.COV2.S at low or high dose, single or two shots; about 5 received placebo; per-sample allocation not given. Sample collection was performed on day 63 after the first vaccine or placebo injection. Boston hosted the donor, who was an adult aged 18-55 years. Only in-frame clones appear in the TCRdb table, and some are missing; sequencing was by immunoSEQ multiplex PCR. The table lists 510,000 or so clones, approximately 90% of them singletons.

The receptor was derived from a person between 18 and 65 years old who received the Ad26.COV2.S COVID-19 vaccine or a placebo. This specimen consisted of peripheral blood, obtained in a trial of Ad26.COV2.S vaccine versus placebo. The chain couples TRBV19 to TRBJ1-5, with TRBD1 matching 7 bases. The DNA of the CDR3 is TGTGCCAGTAGCCCCCGGACAGGCACTATCAATCAGCCCCAGCATTTT. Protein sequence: CASSPRTGTINQPQHF.